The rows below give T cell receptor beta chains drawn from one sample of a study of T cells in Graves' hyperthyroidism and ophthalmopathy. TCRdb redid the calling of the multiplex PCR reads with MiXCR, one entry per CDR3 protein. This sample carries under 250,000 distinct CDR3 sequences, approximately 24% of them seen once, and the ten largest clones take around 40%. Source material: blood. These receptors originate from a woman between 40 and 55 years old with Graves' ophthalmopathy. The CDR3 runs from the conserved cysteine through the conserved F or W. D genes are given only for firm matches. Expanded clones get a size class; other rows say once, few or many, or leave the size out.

cdr3_nt: TGTGCCAGCAGCGTGACTTTGGGCGAACTTACCGGGGAGCTGTTTTTT
cdr3_aa: CASSVTLGELTGELFF
v_call: TRBV9
d_call: NA
clone_size: many
j_call: TRBJ2-2

cdr3_nt: TGTGCCAGTAGTATAGAGTCCATGGCTGAAGCTTTCTTT
cdr3_aa: CASSIESMAEAFF
v_call: TRBV19
d_call: NA
clone_size: many
j_call: TRBJ1-1

cdr3_nt: TGTGCCAGCAGCTTGGGGTCGGGAGATAGCACCGGGGAGCTGTTTTTT
cdr3_aa: CASSLGSGDSTGELFF
v_call: TRBV5-6
d_call: NA
clone_size: NA
j_call: TRBJ2-2

cdr3_nt: TGTGCCAGCAGTAACGGGGAGCTGTTTTTT
cdr3_aa: CASSNGELFF
v_call: TRBV12-3/TRBV12-4
d_call: NA
clone_size: many
j_call: TRBJ2-2

cdr3_nt: TGTGCCAGCAGCGTAGCTACCGTTTCAGGGGAGCTGTTTTTT
cdr3_aa: CASSVATVSGELFF
v_call: TRBV9
d_call: NA
clone_size: many
j_call: TRBJ2-2

cdr3_nt: TGTGCCATCAGTGAATCCGACAGGGCCTATGGCTACACCTTC
cdr3_aa: CAISESDRAYGYTF
v_call: TRBV10-3
d_call: TRBD1
clone_size: many
j_call: TRBJ1-2

cdr3_nt: TGCAGTGCTAGAGGGGGGACGGAGACCCAGTACTTC
cdr3_aa: CSARGGTETQYF
v_call: TRBV20-1
d_call: NA
clone_size: many
j_call: TRBJ2-5

cdr3_nt: TGTGCCAGCTCACCAGGCGTGCAACAAGAGACCCAGTACTTC
cdr3_aa: CASSPGVQQETQYF
v_call: TRBV18
d_call: NA
clone_size: many
j_call: TRBJ2-5

cdr3_nt: TGTGCCAGCAGTTTAGCAAGGGGTACTGAAGCTTTCTTT
cdr3_aa: CASSLARGTEAFF
v_call: TRBV12-3/TRBV12-4
d_call: NA
clone_size: NA
j_call: TRBJ1-1

cdr3_nt: TGTGCCAGCAGTCTGAAGTTCGGCGACGAGCAGTACTTC
cdr3_aa: CASSLKFGDEQYF
v_call: TRBV13
d_call: NA
clone_size: many
j_call: TRBJ2-7

cdr3_nt: TGTGCCAGCAGTGAGGGGCGCAACACTGAAGCTTTCTTT
cdr3_aa: CASSEGRNTEAFF
v_call: TRBV6-1
d_call: NA
clone_size: NA
j_call: TRBJ1-1

cdr3_nt: TGTGCCAGCTCACCAATTTCGGAGCGACTAGCGGTGCGGACCCAGTACTTC
cdr3_aa: CASSPISERLAVRTQYF
v_call: TRBV18
d_call: TRBD2
clone_size: many
j_call: TRBJ2-5

cdr3_nt: TGTGCCAGCAGCCAAGCAGGGGGCGGCTACACCTTC
cdr3_aa: CASSQAGGGYTF
v_call: TRBV3-1
d_call: TRBD1
clone_size: NA
j_call: TRBJ1-2

cdr3_nt: TGTGCCAGCAGTCTAGCGGCCACAGATACGCAGTATTTT
cdr3_aa: CASSLAATDTQYF
v_call: TRBV11-3
d_call: TRBD2
clone_size: many
j_call: TRBJ2-3

cdr3_nt: TGTGCCAGCAGTTTAATGGGCAGCTCTGGAAACACCATATATTTT
cdr3_aa: CASSLMGSSGNTIYF
v_call: TRBV28
d_call: NA
clone_size: many
j_call: TRBJ1-3

cdr3_nt: TGTGCCAGCAGTGAAGACCCCACCAGCGTATTTCAGCCCCAGCATTTT
cdr3_aa: CASSEDPTSVFQPQHF
v_call: TRBV6-1
d_call: NA
clone_size: NA
j_call: TRBJ1-5